These 26 T cell receptor beta chains were all obtained from the same sample, sequenced in a study of blood T cell repertoires in COVID-19. Assay used: immunoSEQ multiplex PCR; TCRdb lists only in-frame clones, some missing. This sample yields fewer than 80,000 clones, of which just over 85% are seen a single time; roughly 2% belongs to the top ten. What was sequenced was peripheral blood. The origin of the receptors is a man aged 30 to 45 with acute or convalescent COVID-19.

The J gene is TRBJ1-5, the V gene TRBV18, with 7 bases aligning to TRBD1. CDR3 length equals 18 residues. The junction had 15 bases not matched to a gene; V was cut back by 1 base and J by 6 bases. Germline CDR1 reads KGHSH; CDR2 reads LQKENI. The CDR3 nucleotides read TGTGCCAGCTCACCACTGCCGCGTACAGGGGCCTCCGGTCAGCCCCAGCATTTT. Amino acid sequence: CASSPLPRTGASGQPQHF.

This clone was counted a single time. The gene calls are TRBV4-2 and TRBJ1-2; D remains unclear. The CDR3 consists of 14 residues. Trimming took 4 bases from V and 4 from J, leaving 13 bases between them. From germline, CDR1 is LGHNA and CDR2 YNFKEQ. The CDR3 here is CASSRSGDGYGYTF. The CDR3 bases are TGTGCCAGCAGCCGTTCCGGGGATGGCTATGGCTACACCTTC.

CDR3 residues: CASSLALNRRVSGNTIYF. The CDR3 DNA reads as TGTGCCAGCAGCTTAGCGCTAAATCGCAGGGTTTCTGGAAACACCATATATTTT. V is TRBV11-2 and J is TRBJ1-3; a possible D gene is TRBD1 (5 bases). Trimming removed 1 base from V and 1 base from J, with 17 bases in between. The germline V gene encodes CDR1 SGHAT and CDR2 FQNNGV. CDR3 size: 18 residues.

This chain uses TRBV27 with TRBJ1-3; TRBD1 agrees at 7 bases. This CDR3 is built from 14 residues. The V segment lost 5 bases and the J segment 2 bases; nucleotides outside the gene matches: 3. Germline V gene sequence: CDR1 MNHEY, CDR2 SMNVEV (reference sequence). CDR3 coding DNA: TGTGCCAGCAGTCTAGACAGGGCTGGAAACACCATATATTTT. Translation gives CASSLDRAGNTIYF.

V is TRBV19 and J is TRBJ1-5; 9 bases align to TRBD1. This CDR3 contains 15 residues. CDR1 is LNHDA, CDR2 SQIVND, per germline (reference sequence). Trimming cost V 6 bases and J 3 bases; bases outside gene matches: 6. CDR3 sequence: CASRVQGALNQPQHF. The DNA of the CDR3 is TGTGCCAGTAGGGTACAGGGGGCCCTCAATCAGCCCCAGCATTTT.

The chain links TRBV13 to TRBJ1-4, with D unclear. The length of the CDR3 is 16 residues. CDR1 and CDR2 from the germline V gene are PRHDT and FYEKMQ (reference sequence). Trimming took off 5 bases at V and 7 bases at J, with 20 bases between the two ends. The CDR3 here is CASSPRRGRVGEKLFF. In DNA form, the CDR3 reads TGTGCCAGCAGCCCCCGAAGAGGGAGGGTCGGTGAAAAACTGTTTTTT.

This clone was detected only once. The genes are TRBV4-1 and TRBJ1-2, with D unresolved. Germline assignment: CDR1 MGHRA and CDR2 YSYEKL. V was clipped by 4 bases and J by 4 bases, with 16 bases between them. CDR3 length equals 15 residues. Here the CDR3 reads CASSPRTDGIYGYTF. The DNA for the CDR3 is TGCGCCAGCAGCCCCCGGACCGACGGGATCTATGGCTACACCTTC.

J is TRBJ2-1 and V is TRBV5-1; D perhaps matches TRBD2 (7 bases). This CDR3 is built from 16 residues. Germline V gene lookup returns CDR1 SGHRS and CDR2 YFSETQ. The germline V and J ends were trimmed by 0 bases and 8 bases, with 18 bases remaining between them. CDR3 nucleotides: TGCGCCAGCAGCTTGGTACGGGGGGCTGGTGGTGATGAGCAGTTCTTC. Translation: CASSLVRGAGGDEQFF.

The rearrangement links TRBV18 to TRBJ1-3, with D possibly matching TRBD1 (5 bases). Trimming took off 5 bases at V and 8 bases at J, with 13 bases between the two ends. The CDR3 has 13 residues. The V gene's germline CDR1 is KGHSH and CDR2 LQKENI. CDR3 bases: TGTGCCAGCTCAGGGGACGGCGGGGACACCATATATTTT. Translating it yields CASSGDGGDTIYF.

The CDR3 nucleotides read TGTGCCAGCAGTGAATCGGGTAGCGGGAGGGCTCCGGATACGCAGTATTTT. It encodes CASSESGSGRAPDTQYF. This rearrangement joins TRBV6-1 to TRBJ2-3; TRBD2 agrees at 11 bases. The CDR3 is made up of 17 amino acids. Germline CDR1 and CDR2: MNHNS and SASEGT. V was clipped by 2 bases and J by 6 bases; unmatched bases: 10.

This sequence joins TRBV18 and TRBJ2-1; 8 nucleotides line up with TRBD1. The V and J ends lost 4 bases and 2 bases, in that order; junction bases with no gene match: 4. Germline-derived CDR1 and CDR2 are KGHSH and LQKENI. The CDR3 sequence is 15 residues long. The CDR3 DNA follows: TGTGCCAGCTCACAAGGACAGGGAGCCTACAATGAGCAGTTCTTC. Translating it yields CASSQGQGAYNEQFF.

The chain employs TRBV10-3 and TRBJ2-2; 15 bases are a match to TRBD2. This CDR3 comprises 16 residues. The junction had 2 bases not matched to a gene; V was cut back by 9 bases and J by 0 bases. Germline V gives CDR1 ENHRY, CDR2 SYGVKD. In nucleotides, the CDR3 is TGTGCCATAGGACTAGCGGGGGGGTCGAACACCGGGGAGCTGTTTTTT. This translates into CAIGLAGGSNTGELFF.

J is TRBJ2-1 and V is TRBV4-1; 8 positions match TRBD2. The CDR3 contains 18 residues. J gave up 0 bases and V 0 bases, and 7 bases lay outside the gene matches. Germline-derived CDR1 and CDR2 are MGHRA and YSYEKL. The CDR3 protein is CASSQELAVLSSYNEQFF. The DNA for the CDR3 is TGCGCCAGCAGCCAAGAACTAGCGGTTTTAAGCTCCTACAATGAGCAGTTCTTC.

The CDR3 DNA sequence: TGTGCCAGTAAGCCAGGGCCGAGCAATCAGCCCCAGCATTTT. It codes for CASKPGPSNQPQHF. The chain uses TRBV19 and TRBJ1-5, with D possibly TRBD1 on 5 matching bases. The germline CDR1 and CDR2 sequences are LNHDA and SQIVND (reference sequence). The V gene lost 7 bases and the J gene lost 1 base, with 11 bases spanning the gap. The CDR3 loop spans 14 amino acids.

The chain employs TRBV5-1 and TRBJ2-7; weak D call: TRBD1 (5 bases). V was trimmed by 1 base and J by 5 bases, leaving 16 bases between them. The CDR3 sequence is 15 residues long. CDR1 and CDR2 (germline): SGHRS, YFSETQ. In DNA, the CDR3 is TGCGCCAGCAGCTTGAATAGGCAGGGTGGTAACGAGCAGTACTTC. Protein sequence: CASSLNRQGGNEQYF.

CDR3 sequence: CASSRPRGNTEAFF. DNA of the CDR3: TGTGCCAGCAGTCGTCCTCGGGGGAACACTGAAGCTTTCTTT. The rearrangement joins TRBV5-6 to TRBJ1-1, with D unresolved. Per germline, CDR1 SGHDT and CDR2 YYEEEE. The CDR3 consists of 14 residues. Trimming removed 5 bases from V and 1 base from J, with 12 bases in between.

The chain combines TRBV3-1 (or the pseudogene TRBV3-2) with TRBJ2-5; TRBD2 is a possible D gene (6 bases). This CDR3 has 15 residues. Trimming took off 1 base at V and 2 bases at J, with 11 bases between the two ends. CDR1 LGHDT and CDR2 YNNKEL come from the germline V gene (reference sequence). The CDR3 spells CASSQVLAPQETQYF. The CDR3 region has the DNA TGTGCCAGCAGCCAAGTCCTAGCGCCTCAAGAGACCCAGTACTTC.

This clone came up a few times. V is TRBV7-2 and J is TRBJ1-2; D not certain. From germline, CDR1 is SGHTA and CDR2 FQGNSA. Deletions cut 4 bases from V and 8 bases from J, with 17 bases between. The CDR3 runs 14 residues. CDR3 loop: CASSSQARVGGYTF. DNA of the CDR3: TGTGCCAGCAGCTCCCAAGCGAGGGTCGGAGGCTACACCTTC.

The rearrangement links TRBV7-2 to TRBJ1-5, with 7 bases identical to TRBD1. The CDR3 sequence is 14 residues long. The V gene's germline CDR1 is SGHTA and CDR2 FQGNSA. V lost 5 bases, J lost 3 bases, and 4 bases stayed unmatched. The CDR3 DNA reads TGTGCCAGCAGCCCGGACAGGATCAATCAGCCCCAGCATTTT. This codes for CASSPDRINQPQHF.

The rearrangement uses TRBV7-2 and TRBJ2-3; D is possibly TRBD2 (6 bases). This CDR3 is built from 15 residues. The germline gives CDR1 SGHTA, CDR2 FQGNSA. V lost 2 bases to trimming and J lost 1 base, with 10 bases between them. The CDR3 spells CASSLFSGGTDTQYF. CDR3 nucleotides: TGTGCCAGCAGCTTATTTTCGGGAGGCACAGATACGCAGTATTTT.

The gene calls are TRBV5-5 and TRBJ1-1, with a tentative D call TRBD1 (6 bases). V lost 6 bases and J 0 bases, leaving 12 bases between the germline ends. The CDR3 loop spans 14 amino acids. Per germline, CDR1 SGHKS and CDR2 YYEKEE (reference sequence). Here the CDR3 reads CASTQQGMNTEAFF. The CDR3 nucleotides are TGTGCCAGCACCCAACAGGGTATGAACACTGAAGCTTTCTTT.

V usage is TRBV7-8 and J usage is TRBJ1-1; TRBD1 agrees at 8 bases. This CDR3 has 15 amino acids. Germline V gene data show CDR1 as SGHVS and CDR2 as FQNEAQ. Trimming removed 5 bases from V and 0 bases from J; junction bases left unmatched: 5. The CDR3 nucleotides read TGTGCCAGCAGCGGATGGACAGGGCTGAACACTGAAGCTTTCTTT. It yields the protein CASSGWTGLNTEAFF.

V is TRBV11-2 and J is TRBJ2-2, with TRBD1 as a possible D gene (6 bases). Germline CDR1 SGHAT, CDR2 FQNNGV. The V gene lost 2 bases and the J gene lost 7 bases, with 14 bases spanning the gap. The CDR3 has 15 residues. The CDR3 loop is CASSLLRGFGGELFF. The CDR3, as DNA: TGTGCCAGCAGCTTACTCAGGGGTTTCGGCGGGGAGCTGTTTTTT. Full variable domain (outside the CDR3, taken from reference TRBV11-2 and TRBJ2-2): EAGVAQSPRYKIIEKRQSVAFWCNPISGHATLYWYQQILGQGPKLLIQFQNNGVVDDSQLPKDRFSAERLKGVDSTLKIQPAKLEDSAVYLCASSLLRGFGGELFFGEGSRLTVL.

The chain carries TRBV10-3 and TRBJ2-5, with 10 bases that match TRBD1. Unmatched junction bases numbered 12, after V lost 6 bases and J lost 5 bases. Germline V gives CDR1 ENHRY, CDR2 SYGVKD. The CDR3 consists of 16 residues. The CDR3 here is CAISNVDRGILETQYF. In DNA, the CDR3 is TGTGCCATCAGCAACGTGGACAGGGGGATATTGGAGACCCAGTACTTC.

The rearrangement joins TRBV28 to TRBJ2-7, with a weak D call TRBD1 (5 bases). CDR1 MDHEN and CDR2 SYDVKM come from the germline V gene. V was trimmed by 6 bases and J by 5 bases, leaving 14 bases between them. The CDR3 totals 13 residues. The CDR3 DNA is TGTGCCAGCAGCACGAATCAGGGTCACGAGCAGTACGTC. This codes for CASSTNQGHEQYV.

The chain employs TRBV30 and TRBJ1-1; D unclear. V lost 3 bases and J lost 3, with 8 bases in between. Germline V gene data show CDR1 as GTSNPN and CDR2 as SVGIG (reference sequence). This CDR3 is built from 12 residues. Here the CDR3 DNA reads TGTGCCTGGAGCCCCGGGGACACTGAAGCTTTCTTT. It specifies CAWSPGDTEAFF.